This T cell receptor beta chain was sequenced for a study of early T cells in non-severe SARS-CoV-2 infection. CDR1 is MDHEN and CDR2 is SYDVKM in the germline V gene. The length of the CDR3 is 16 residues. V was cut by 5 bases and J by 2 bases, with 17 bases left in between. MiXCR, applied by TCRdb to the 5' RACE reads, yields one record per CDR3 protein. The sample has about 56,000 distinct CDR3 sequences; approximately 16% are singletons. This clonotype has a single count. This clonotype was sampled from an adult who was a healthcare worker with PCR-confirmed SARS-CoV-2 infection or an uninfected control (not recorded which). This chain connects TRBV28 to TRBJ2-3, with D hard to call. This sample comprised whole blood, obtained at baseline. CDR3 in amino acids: CASSPPYPTITDTQYF. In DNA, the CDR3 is TGTGCCAGCAGTCCCCCCTACCCGACGATCACAGATACGCAGTATTTT.